This T cell receptor (beta chain) is drawn from a study of T cells after yellow fever vaccination. Per the germline V gene, CDR1 is KGHSH and CDR2 is LQKENI. The CDR3 sequence is 14 residues long. MiXCR, run by TCRdb on the 5' RACE reads, gives a single entry per CDR3 protein. The sample holds 500,000 to 650,000 distinct CDR3 sequences, about a sixth seen once. This clonotype was found many times. Sequence at one end of the junction differs from germline and may be a read error. The sequenced sample was PBMCs, obtained 4 to 6 days after the first yellow fever vaccination. The chain employs TRBV18 and TRBJ1-1; no reliable D call. The source of this sequence is a man between 18 and 35 years old who received the YFV17D yellow fever vaccine. CDR3 nucleotide sequence: TGTGCCAGCTCACCAGTTGAAGTGAATACTGAAGCTTTCTTT. Its protein is CASSPVEVNTEAFF.